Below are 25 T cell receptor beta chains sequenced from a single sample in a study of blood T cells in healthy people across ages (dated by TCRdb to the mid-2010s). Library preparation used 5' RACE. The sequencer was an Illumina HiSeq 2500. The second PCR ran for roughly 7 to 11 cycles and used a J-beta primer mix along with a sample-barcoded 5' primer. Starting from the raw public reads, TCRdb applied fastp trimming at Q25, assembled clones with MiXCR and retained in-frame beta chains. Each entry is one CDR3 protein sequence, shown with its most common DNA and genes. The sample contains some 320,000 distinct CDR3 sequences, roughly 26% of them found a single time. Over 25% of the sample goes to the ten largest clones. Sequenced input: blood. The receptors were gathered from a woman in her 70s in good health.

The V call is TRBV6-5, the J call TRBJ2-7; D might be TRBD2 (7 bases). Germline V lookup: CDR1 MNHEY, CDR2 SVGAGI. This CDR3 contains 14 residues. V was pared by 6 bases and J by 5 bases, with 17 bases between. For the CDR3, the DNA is TGTGCCAGCAGCGTGAGGGGGGGGAAGAACGAGCAGTACTTC. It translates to CASSVRGGKNEQYF.

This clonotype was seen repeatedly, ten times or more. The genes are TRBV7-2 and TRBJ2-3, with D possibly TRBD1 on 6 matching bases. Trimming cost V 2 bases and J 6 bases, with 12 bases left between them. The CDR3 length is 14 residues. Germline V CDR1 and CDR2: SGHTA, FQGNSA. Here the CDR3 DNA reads TGTGCCAGCAGCTTAAGGGGGAGTGGGGATACGCAGTATTTT. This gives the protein CASSLRGSGDTQYF.

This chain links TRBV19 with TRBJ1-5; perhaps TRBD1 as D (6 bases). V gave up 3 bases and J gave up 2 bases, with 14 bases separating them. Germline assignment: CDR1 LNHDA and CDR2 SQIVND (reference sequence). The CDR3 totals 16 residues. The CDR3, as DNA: TGTGCCAGTAGTATTCTGGGGGCTGGAGGCAATCAGCCCCAGCATTTT. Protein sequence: CASSILGAGGNQPQHF.

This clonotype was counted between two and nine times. CDR3 DNA sequence: TGTGCCAGCAGTGGCAGGAACTCTGGGGCCAACGTCCTGACTTTC. Translated: CASSGRNSGANVLTF. The chain uses TRBV27 and TRBJ2-6; D call uncertain. CDR1 and CDR2 (germline): MNHEY, SMNVEV (reference sequence). This CDR3 contains 15 residues. V gave up 5 bases and J gave up 0 bases, with 8 bases separating them.

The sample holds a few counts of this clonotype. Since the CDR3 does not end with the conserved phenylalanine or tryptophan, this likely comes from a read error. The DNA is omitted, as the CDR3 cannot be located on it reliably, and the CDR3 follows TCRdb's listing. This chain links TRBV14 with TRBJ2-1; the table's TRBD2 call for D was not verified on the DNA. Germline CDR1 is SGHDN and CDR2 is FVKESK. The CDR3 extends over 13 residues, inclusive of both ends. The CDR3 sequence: CASSQGWGLAPEI.

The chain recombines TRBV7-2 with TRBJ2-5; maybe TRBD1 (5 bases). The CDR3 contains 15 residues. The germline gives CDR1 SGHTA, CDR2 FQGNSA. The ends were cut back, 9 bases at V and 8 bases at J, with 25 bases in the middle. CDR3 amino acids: CARSALWTSLSTQYF. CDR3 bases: TGTGCCAGAAGTGCGTTATGGACATCCCTTAGTACCCAGTACTTC.

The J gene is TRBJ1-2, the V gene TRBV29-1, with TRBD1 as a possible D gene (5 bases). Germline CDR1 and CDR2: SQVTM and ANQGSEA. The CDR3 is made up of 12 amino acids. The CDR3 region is CGVEGNLYGYTF. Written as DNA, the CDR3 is TGCGGAGTAGAGGGGAACCTCTATGGCTACACCTTC.

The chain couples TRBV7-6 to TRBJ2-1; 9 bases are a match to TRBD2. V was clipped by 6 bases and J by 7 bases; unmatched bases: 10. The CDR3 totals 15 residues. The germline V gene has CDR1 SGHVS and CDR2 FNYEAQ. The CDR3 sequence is CASRARALAGNEQFF. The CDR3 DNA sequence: TGTGCCAGCAGGGCCCGGGCGCTAGCGGGGAATGAGCAGTTCTTC. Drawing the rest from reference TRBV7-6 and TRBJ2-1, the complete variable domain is GAGVSQSPRYKVTKRGQDVALRCDPISGHVSLYWYRQALGQGPEFLTYFNYEAQQDKSGLPNDRFSAERPEGSISTLTIQRTEQRDSAMYRCASRARALAGNEQFFGPGTRLTVL.

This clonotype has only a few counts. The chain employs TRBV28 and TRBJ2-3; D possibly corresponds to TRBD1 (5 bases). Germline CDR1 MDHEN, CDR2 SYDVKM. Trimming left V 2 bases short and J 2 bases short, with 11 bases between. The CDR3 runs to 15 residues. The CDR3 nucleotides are TGTGCCAGCAGTTTACAGGGTTTCCCCACAGATACGCAGTATTTT. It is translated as CASSLQGFPTDTQYF. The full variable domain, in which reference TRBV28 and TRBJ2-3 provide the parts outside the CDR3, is DVKVTQSSRYLVKRTGEKVFLECVQDMDHENMFWYRQDPGLGLRLIYFSYDVKMKEKGDIPEGYSVSREKKERFSLILESASTNQTSMYLCASSLQGFPTDTQYFGPGTRLTVL.

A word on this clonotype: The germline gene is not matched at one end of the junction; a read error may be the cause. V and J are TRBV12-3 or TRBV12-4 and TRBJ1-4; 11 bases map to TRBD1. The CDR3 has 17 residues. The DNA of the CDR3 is TGTACCAGCAGTTTAGACCCGGGACAGGGGGGTGAAACGGGACTGTTTTTT. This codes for CTSSLDPGQGGETGLFF.

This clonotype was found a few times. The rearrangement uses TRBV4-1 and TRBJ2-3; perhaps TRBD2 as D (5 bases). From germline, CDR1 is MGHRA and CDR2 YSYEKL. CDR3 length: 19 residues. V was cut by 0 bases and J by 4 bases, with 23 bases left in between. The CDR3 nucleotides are TGCGCCAGCAGCCAAGAAGGTGGCGCTAGCAATCTCGCTCCAGATACGCAGTATTTT. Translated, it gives CASSQEGGASNLAPDTQYF.

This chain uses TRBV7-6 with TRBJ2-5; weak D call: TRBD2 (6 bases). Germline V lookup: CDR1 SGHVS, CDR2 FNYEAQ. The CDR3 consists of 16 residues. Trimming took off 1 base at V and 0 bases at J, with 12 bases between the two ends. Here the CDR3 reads CASSLEIAEYQETQYF. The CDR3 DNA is TGTGCCAGCAGCTTAGAGATAGCGGAGTACCAAGAGACCCAGTACTTC.

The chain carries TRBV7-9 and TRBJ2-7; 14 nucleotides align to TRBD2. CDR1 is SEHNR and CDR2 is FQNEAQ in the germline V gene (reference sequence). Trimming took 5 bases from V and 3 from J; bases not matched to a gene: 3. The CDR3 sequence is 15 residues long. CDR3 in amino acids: CASSHGTSGSYEQYF. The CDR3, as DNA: TGTGCCAGCAGCCACGGGACTAGCGGGAGCTACGAGCAGTACTTC.

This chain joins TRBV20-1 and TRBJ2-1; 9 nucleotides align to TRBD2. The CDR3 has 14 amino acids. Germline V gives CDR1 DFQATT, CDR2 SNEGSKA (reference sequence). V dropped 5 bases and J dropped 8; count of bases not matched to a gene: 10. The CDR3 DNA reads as TGCAGTGCTCCGCCGGGACTAGCACATCATGAGCAGTTCTTC. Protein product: CSAPPGLAHHEQFF.

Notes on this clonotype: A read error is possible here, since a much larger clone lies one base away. The CDR3, as DNA: TGTGCCAGCAGCTCTCTGACTAGCAGCCAAGAGACCCAGTACTTC. Protein sequence: CASSSLTSSQETQYF. This sequence joins TRBV4-2 and TRBJ2-5; 7 bases align to TRBD2. The ends lost 5 bases at V and 1 base at J; junction bases unmatched: 7. The CDR3 runs to 15 residues. Germline V gene sequence: CDR1 LGHNA, CDR2 YNFKEQ.

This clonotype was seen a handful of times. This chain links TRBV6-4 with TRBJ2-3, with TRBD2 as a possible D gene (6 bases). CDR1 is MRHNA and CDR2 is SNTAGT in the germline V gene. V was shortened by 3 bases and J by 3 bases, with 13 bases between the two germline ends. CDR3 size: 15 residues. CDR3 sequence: CASSESGRWTDTQYF. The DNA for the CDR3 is TGTGCCAGCAGTGAGTCAGGGAGGTGGACAGATACGCAGTATTTT.

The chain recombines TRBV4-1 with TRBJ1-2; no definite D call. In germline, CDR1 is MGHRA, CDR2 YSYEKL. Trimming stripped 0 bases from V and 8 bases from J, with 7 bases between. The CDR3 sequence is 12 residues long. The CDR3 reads CASSQDLGGYTF. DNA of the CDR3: TGCGCCAGCAGCCAAGACCTGGGGGGCTACACCTTC.

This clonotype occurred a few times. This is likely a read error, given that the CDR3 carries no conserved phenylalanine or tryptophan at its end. The CDR3 sequence: CASSLTGGMNTEAFV. In DNA form, the CDR3 reads TGTGCCAGCAGCCTTACAGGGGGCATGAACACTGAAGCTTTCGTT. The V and J genes are TRBV5-5 and TRBJ1-1; 9 nucleotides line up with TRBD1. This CDR3 is 15 amino acids long. Germline CDR1 and CDR2: SGHKS and YYEKEE (reference sequence). The J segment lost 0 bases and the V segment lost 4 bases, leaving 4 bases of the junction unmatched.

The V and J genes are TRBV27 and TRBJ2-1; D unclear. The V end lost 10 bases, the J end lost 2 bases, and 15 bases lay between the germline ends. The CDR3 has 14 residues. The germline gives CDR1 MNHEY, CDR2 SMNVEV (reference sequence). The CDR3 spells CATQSAPTYNEQFF. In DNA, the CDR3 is TGTGCCACCCAATCAGCCCCCACCTACAATGAGCAGTTCTTC.

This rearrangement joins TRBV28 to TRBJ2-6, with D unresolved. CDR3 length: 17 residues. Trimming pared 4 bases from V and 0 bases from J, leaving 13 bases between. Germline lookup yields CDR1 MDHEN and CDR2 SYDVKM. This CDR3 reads CASSSSRWGSGANVLTF. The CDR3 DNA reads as TGTGCCAGCAGTTCATCGCGTTGGGGCTCTGGGGCCAACGTCCTGACTTTC. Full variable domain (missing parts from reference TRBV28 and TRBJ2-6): DVKVTQSSRYLVKRTGEKVFLECVQDMDHENMFWYRQDPGLGLRLIYFSYDVKMKEKGDIPEGYSVSREKKERFSLILESASTNQTSMYLCASSSSRWGSGANVLTFGAGSRLTVL.

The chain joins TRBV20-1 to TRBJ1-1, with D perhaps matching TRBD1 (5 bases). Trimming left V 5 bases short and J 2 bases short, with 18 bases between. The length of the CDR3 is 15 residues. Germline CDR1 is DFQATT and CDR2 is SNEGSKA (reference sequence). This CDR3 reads CSAPSSDRLNTEAFF. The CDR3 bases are TGCAGTGCTCCTTCCTCAGACAGATTAAACACTGAAGCTTTCTTT.

Here the CDR3 DNA reads TGCAGCGACTTGCCGGGACCCGTCTTTACTGAAGCTTTCTTT. It codes for CSDLPGPVFTEAFF. V usage is TRBV29-1 and J usage is TRBJ1-1; TRBD1 is a possible D gene (5 bases). Trimming cost V 7 bases and J 5 bases, with 20 bases left between them. The CDR3 is 14 amino acids. The germline CDR1 and CDR2 sequences are SQVTM and ANQGSEA.

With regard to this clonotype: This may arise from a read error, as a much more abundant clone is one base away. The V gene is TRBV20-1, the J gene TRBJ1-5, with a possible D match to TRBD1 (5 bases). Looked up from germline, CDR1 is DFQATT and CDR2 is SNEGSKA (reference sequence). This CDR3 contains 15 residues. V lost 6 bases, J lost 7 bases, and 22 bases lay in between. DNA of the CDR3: TGCAGTGCCGCCGGATCCCAGGGATATCGGCAGCCCCAGCATTTT. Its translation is CSAAGSQGYRQPQHF.

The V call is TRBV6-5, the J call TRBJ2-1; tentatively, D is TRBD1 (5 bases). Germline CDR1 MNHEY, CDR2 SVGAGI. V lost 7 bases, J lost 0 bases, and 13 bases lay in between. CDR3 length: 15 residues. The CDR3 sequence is CASKLDSFSYNEQFF. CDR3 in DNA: TGTGCCAGCAAGCTAGACAGTTTCTCCTACAATGAGCAGTTCTTC.

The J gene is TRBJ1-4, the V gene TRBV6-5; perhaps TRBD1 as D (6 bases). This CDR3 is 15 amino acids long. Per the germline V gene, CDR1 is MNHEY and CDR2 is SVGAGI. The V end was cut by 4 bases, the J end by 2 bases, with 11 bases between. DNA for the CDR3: TGTGCCAGCAGTTCGGGGGGGCCTACTAATGAAAAACTGTTTTTT. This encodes CASSSGGPTNEKLFF.